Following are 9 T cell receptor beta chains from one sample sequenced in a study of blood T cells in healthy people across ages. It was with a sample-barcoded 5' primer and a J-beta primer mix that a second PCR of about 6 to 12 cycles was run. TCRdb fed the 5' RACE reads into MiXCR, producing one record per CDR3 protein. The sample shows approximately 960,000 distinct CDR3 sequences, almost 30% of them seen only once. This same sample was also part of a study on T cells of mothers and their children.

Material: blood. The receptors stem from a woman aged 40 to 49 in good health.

The CDR3 DNA is TGTGCCAGCAGCTTGACTAGCGGGGTCAGGGGAGATACGCAGTATTTT. Its protein is CASSLTSGVRGDTQYF. This chain uses TRBV7-3 with TRBJ2-3, with 11 bases fitting TRBD2. CDR3 length: 16 amino acids. Germline V gene lookup returns CDR1 SGHTA and CDR2 FQGTGA. The J segment lost 5 bases and the V segment lost 3 bases, leaving 7 bases of the junction unmatched.

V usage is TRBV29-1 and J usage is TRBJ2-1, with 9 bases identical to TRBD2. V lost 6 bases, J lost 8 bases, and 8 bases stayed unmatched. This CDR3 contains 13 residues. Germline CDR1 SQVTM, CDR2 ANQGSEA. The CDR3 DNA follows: TGCAGCGTACTAGCGGGTCCTTCGGATGAGCAGTTCTTC. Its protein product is CSVLAGPSDEQFF.

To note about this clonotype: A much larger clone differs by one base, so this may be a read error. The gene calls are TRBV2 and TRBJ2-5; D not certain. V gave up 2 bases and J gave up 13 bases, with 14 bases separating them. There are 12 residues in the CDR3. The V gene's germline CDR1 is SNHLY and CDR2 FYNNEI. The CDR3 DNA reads TGTGCCAGCAGTGAAACTGCATACGAGCGGTACTTC. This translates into CASSETAYERYF.

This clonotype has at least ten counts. The CDR3 reads CASSDSKSGGADTQYF. CDR3 bases: TGTGCCAGCAGTGACTCGAAGAGCGGGGGGGCAGATACGCAGTATTTT. V gene TRBV6-4 combines with J gene TRBJ2-3, with 10 bases that match TRBD2. Germline trimming cut 0 bases from V and 4 bases from J; bases unmatched to any gene: 4. In germline, CDR1 is MRHNA, CDR2 SNTAGT. There are 16 residues in the CDR3.

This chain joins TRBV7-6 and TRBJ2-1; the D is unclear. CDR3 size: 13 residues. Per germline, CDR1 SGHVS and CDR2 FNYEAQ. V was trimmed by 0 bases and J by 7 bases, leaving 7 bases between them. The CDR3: CASSLAGKNEQFF. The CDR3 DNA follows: TGTGCCAGCAGCTTAGCAGGGAAGAATGAGCAGTTCTTC.

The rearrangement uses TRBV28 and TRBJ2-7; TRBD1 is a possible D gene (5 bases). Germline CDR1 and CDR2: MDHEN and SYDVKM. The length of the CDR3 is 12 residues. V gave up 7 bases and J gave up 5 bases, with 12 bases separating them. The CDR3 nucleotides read TGTGCCAGCAAGGAAGGGGTCCACGAGCAGTACTTC. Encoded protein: CASKEGVHEQYF.

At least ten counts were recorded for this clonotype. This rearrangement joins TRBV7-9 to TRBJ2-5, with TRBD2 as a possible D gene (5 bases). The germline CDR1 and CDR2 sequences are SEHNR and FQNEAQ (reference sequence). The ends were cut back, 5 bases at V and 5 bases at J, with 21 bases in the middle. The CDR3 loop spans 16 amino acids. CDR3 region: CASSHPWTPSQETQYF. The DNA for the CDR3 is TGTGCCAGCAGCCACCCCTGGACTCCGAGCCAGGAGACCCAGTACTTC.

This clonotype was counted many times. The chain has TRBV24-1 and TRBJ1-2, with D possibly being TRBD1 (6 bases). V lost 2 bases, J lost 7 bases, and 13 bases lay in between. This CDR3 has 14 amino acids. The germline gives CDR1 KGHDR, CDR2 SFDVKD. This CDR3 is CATSDYREVGGYTF. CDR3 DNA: TGTGCCACCAGTGATTACAGGGAAGTCGGTGGCTACACCTTC.

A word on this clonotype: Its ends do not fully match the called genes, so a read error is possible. CDR3 loop: CASSADNSGANVRTF. The DNA of the CDR3 is TGTGCCAGCAGCGCAGACAACTCTGGGGCCAACGTCCGGACTTTC. The chain couples TRBV7-2 to TRBJ2-6; a weak D match, TRBD1 (5 bases). CDR3 length: 15 residues. CDR1 is SGHTA and CDR2 is FQGNSA in the germline V gene.